The 14 T cell receptor beta chains given below trace back to one sample, sequenced in a study of regulatory T cells in long-lasting Graves disease (dated by TCRdb to the early 2020s). The library was generated by multiplex PCR. Sequencing was carried out with an Illumina HiSeq 4000. To build TCR beta libraries, CDR3 regions were amplified by Arm-PCR using iRepertoire HTBI primers. TCRdb itself trimmed the public reads at Q25 with fastp, ran MiXCR and retained productive beta chains. Here each entry gathers all rows of one CDR3 protein and keeps the most common genes and DNA. Across this sample there are roughly 380,000 distinct CDR3 sequences, with 16% seen only once. The ten largest account for 25% to 30% of the sample. In light of the paper, this sample's time point label describes: newly diagnosed GD, antithyroid drugs for less than 3 months. For both TCR sequencing and RNA sequencing, RNA was extracted from PBMCs using TRIzol.

The sample was also reused in another study, on T cells in Graves' hyperthyroidism and ophthalmopathy.

The sequenced sample was peripheral blood mononuclear cells (PBMCs), obtained at new diagnosis, from a patient treated with antithyroid drugs. All receptors derive from a man aged 40-49 years with Graves disease. Donor details come from another sample of the same person, matched by shared clones.

This clonotype occurred many times. The chain uses TRBV2 and TRBJ1-6; D gene ambiguous. The CDR3 totals 13 residues. With 3 bases removed from V and 7 bases from J, the gap between germline ends came to 7 bases. Germline V gives CDR1 SNHLY, CDR2 FYNNEI. CDR3 residues: CASSEWVNSPLHF. The CDR3 DNA reads TGTGCCAGCAGTGAGTGGGTCAATTCACCCCTCCACTTT. Drawing the rest from reference TRBV2 and TRBJ1-6, the complete variable domain is EPEVTQTPSHQVTQMGQEVILRCVPISNHLYFYWYRQILGQKVEFLVSFYNNEISEKSEIFDDQFSVERPDGSNFTLKIRSTKLEDSAMYFCASSEWVNSPLHFGNGTRLTVT.

This clonotype was seen only a few times. This chain uses TRBV7-8 with TRBJ2-2; 11 bases are shared with TRBD2. V was pared by 5 bases and J by 5 bases, with 10 bases of the junction left unmatched. Germline V gene data show CDR1 as SGHVS and CDR2 as FQNEAQ. The CDR3 contains 17 residues. CDR3 DNA: TGTGCCAGCAGCGGAAGACTAGCGGGGATTCGGACCGGGGAGCTGTTTTTT. Protein product: CASSGRLAGIRTGELFF. Combining the CDR3 with reference TRBV7-8 and TRBJ2-2 gives the whole variable domain GAGVSQSPRYKVAKRGQDVALRCDPISGHVSLFWYQQALGQGPEFLTYFQNEAQLDKSGLPSDRFFAERPEGSVSTLKIQRTQQEDSAVYLCASSGRLAGIRTGELFFGEGSRLTVL.

This clonotype was counted only a few times. CDR3 coding DNA: TGTGCCAGCAGTGGTGCGGACGGGGTGGGAGGGCAGTTCTTC. Translated, it gives CASSGADGVGGQFF. The chain links TRBV2 to TRBJ2-1, with D perhaps matching TRBD2 (6 bases). V gave up 4 bases and J gave up 12 bases, with 19 bases separating them. The CDR3 covers 14 residues. Germline CDR1 is SNHLY and CDR2 is FYNNEI.

The rearrangement uses TRBV25-1 and TRBJ2-1, with TRBD2 identical over 7 bases. Trimming cost V 2 bases and J 12 bases; bases outside gene matches: 10. The CDR3 spans 14 residues. From germline, CDR1 is MGHDK and CDR2 SYGVNS. The CDR3 here is CASSETGGKEGQFF. In DNA, the CDR3 is TGTGCCAGCAGTGAAACCGGGGGGAAGGAGGGGCAGTTCTTC.

There are a few counts of this clonotype. The V call is TRBV9, the J call TRBJ2-1; possibly TRBD1 or TRBD2 for D (6 bases each). The J call may be mistaken, given a closer DNA end match to TRBJ2-5. There are 13 residues in the CDR3. The germline V gene encodes CDR1 SGDLS and CDR2 YYNGEE. CDR3 nucleotides: TGTGCCAGCAGCGTAGTAGGGGGGGAGACCCAGTACTTC. Protein sequence: CASSVVGGETQYF.

This clonotype was picked up many times. This chain connects TRBV9 to TRBJ1-3, with unresolved D. The CDR3 is made up of 14 amino acids. The V and J ends lost 0 bases and 0 bases respectively, with 4 bases between them. CDR1 is SGDLS and CDR2 is YYNGEE in the germline V gene. The CDR3: CASSVGLSGNTIYF. In DNA form, the CDR3 reads TGTGCCAGCAGCGTAGGGCTCTCTGGAAACACCATATATTTT.

Many counts were recorded for this clonotype. V gene TRBV7-8 combines with J gene TRBJ2-2; D gene ambiguous. This CDR3 is built from 16 residues. The germline V gene encodes CDR1 SGHVS and CDR2 FQNEAQ. The ends were cut back, 3 bases at V and 6 bases at J, with 17 bases in the middle. CDR3 DNA sequence: TGTGCCAGCAGCTTCGTGAGACACCCCTCCCCCGGGGAGCTGTTTTTT. It is translated as CASSFVRHPSPGELFF.

This clonotype has more than one count but fewer than ten. The chain is built from TRBV29-1 and TRBJ2-3, with 7 bases that match TRBD2. Germline assignment: CDR1 SQVTM and CDR2 ANQGSEA. V was pared by 4 bases and J by 10 bases, with 14 bases of the junction left unmatched. The CDR3 runs to 14 residues. The CDR3 loop reads CSVGINGGVSPQYF. CDR3 nucleotides: TGCAGCGTTGGGATCAATGGGGGGGTCAGTCCGCAGTATTTT.

The V gene is TRBV7-2, the J gene TRBJ2-7, with TRBD2 matching over 9 bases. Germline values: CDR1 SGHTA, CDR2 FQGNSA. This CDR3 has 15 residues. J was trimmed by 3 bases and V by 1 base; bases with no gene match: 4. Here the CDR3 DNA reads TGTGCCAGCAGCTTAGTGGCTAGCGGGGTCTACGAGCAGTACTTC. Its protein is CASSLVASGVYEQYF. Combining the CDR3 with reference TRBV7-2 and TRBJ2-7 gives the whole variable domain GAGVSQSPSNKVTEKGKDVELRCDPISGHTALYWYRQSLGQGLEFLIYFQGNSAPDKSGLPSDRFSAERTGGSVSTLTIQRTQQEDSAVYLCASSLVASGVYEQYFGPGTRLTVT.

The rearrangement links TRBV5-1 to TRBJ1-3, with D perhaps TRBD1 (5 bases). The V end was cut by 4 bases, the J end by 4 bases, with 15 bases between. The CDR3 contains 15 residues. Germline CDR1 is SGHRS and CDR2 is YFSETQ. This chain's CDR3 is CASSRGGVEGNTIYF. The CDR3 DNA is TGCGCCAGCAGCCGGGGGGGGGTTGAAGGAAACACCATATATTTT.

The chain links TRBV5-4 to TRBJ2-2; perhaps TRBD2 as D (5 bases). Deletions cut 4 bases from V and 2 bases from J, with 18 bases between. CDR1 is SGHNT, CDR2 YYREEE, per germline (reference sequence). The CDR3 covers 17 residues. The CDR3 DNA is TGTGCCAGCAGCCGTTACCTCGACTACTATAACACCGGGGAGCTGTTTTTT. Residues: CASSRYLDYYNTGELFF.

This clonotype was seen only a few times. The rearrangement links TRBV5-1 to TRBJ2-5; the match to TRBD2 covers 11 bases. Trimming cost V 4 bases and J 3 bases; bases outside gene matches: 2. This CDR3 has 14 residues. Germline V CDR1 and CDR2: SGHRS, YFSETQ. The CDR3 bases are TGCGCCAGCAGCGAGGGACTAGCGGAAGAGACCCAGTACTTC. Translating gives CASSEGLAEETQYF. Using reference TRBV5-1 and TRBJ2-5 for the parts outside the CDR3, the full variable domain is KAGVTQTPRYLIKTRGQQVTLSCSPISGHRSVSWYQQTPGQGLQFLFEYFSETQRNKGNFPGRFSGRQFSNSRSEMNVSTLELGDSALYLCASSEGLAEETQYFGPGTRLLVL.

With respect to this clonotype: Since a much larger clone is just one base distant, this may be a read error. The CDR3 carries no conserved terminal phenylalanine or tryptophan, so it likely arises from a read error. The rearrangement joins TRBV6-2 or TRBV6-3 to TRBJ1-1; D unresolved. V dropped 6 bases and J dropped 6 bases, with 14 bases sitting between them. The CDR3 totals 13 residues. CDR1 is MNHEY, CDR2 SVGEGT, per germline. CDR3 sequence reads: CASRLTFGAEAFS. The CDR3 coding sequence is TGTGCCAGCAGACTAACCTTCGGGGCTGAAGCTTTCTCT.

This clonotype has ten or more counts. V gene TRBV11-2 combines with J gene TRBJ2-6; no clear D gene. The germline V and J ends were trimmed by 1 base and 1 base, with 5 bases remaining between them. This CDR3 is built from 15 residues. Germline CDR1 and CDR2: SGHAT and FQNNGV. Here the CDR3 reads CASSLGRSGANVLTF. The CDR3 nucleotides read TGTGCCAGCAGCTTAGGGCGGTCTGGGGCCAACGTCCTGACTTTC.